The 8 T cell receptor beta chains listed next were all sequenced from one sample in a study of T cells in localized non-small cell lung cancer. The assay was immunoSEQ multiplex PCR, and TCRdb's table has in-frame clones only and misses some. The data show tens of thousands of clones, with more than 90% seen just once and around 6.5% held by the top ten. The specimen comprised peripheral blood, sampled before any cancer treatment. The receptor set was obtained from a female donor over 55 with stage I lung adenocarcinoma.

The CDR3 spells CASSISTRRAFF. The CDR3 bases are TGTGCCAGTAGTATCTCCACACGACGGGCTTTCTTT. V is TRBV19 and J is TRBJ1-1; unclear D gene. Germline V gene data show CDR1 as LNHDA and CDR2 as SQIVND (reference sequence). Trimming pared 3 bases from V and 11 bases from J, leaving 13 bases between. CDR3 length: 12 residues.

The chain recombines TRBV19 with TRBJ2-1, with 12 bases fitting TRBD1. Germline loops: CDR1 LNHDA, CDR2 SQIVND (reference sequence). The CDR3 contains 16 residues. Trimming at V came to 0 bases and at J to 7 bases, leaving 4 bases not matched to a gene. The CDR3: CASSIEGTGGWNEQFF. In DNA form, the CDR3 reads TGTGCCAGTAGTATAGAGGGGACAGGGGGCTGGAATGAGCAGTTCTTC.

The V gene is TRBV18, the J gene TRBJ2-1; D perhaps matches TRBD1 (6 bases). The CDR3 runs 11 residues. Trimming left V 6 bases short and J 10 bases short, with 10 bases between. Germline CDR1 and CDR2: KGHSH and LQKENI. The DNA of the CDR3 is TGTGCCAGCTCCAGACAGGCCGAGCAGTTCTTC. Encoded protein: CASSRQAEQFF.

CDR3 DNA sequence: TGTGCCAGTAAACGGACCCAATTCCGGGAGAACACTGAAGCTTTCTTT. It yields the protein CASKRTQFRENTEAFF. This sequence joins TRBV19 and TRBJ1-1; D call uncertain. The CDR3 contains 16 residues. V lost 7 bases and J lost 1, with 19 bases in between. Germline values: CDR1 LNHDA, CDR2 SQIVND (reference sequence).

The gene calls are TRBV5-1 and TRBJ2-3; 11 bases map to TRBD2. CDR3 length: 17 amino acids. Per germline, CDR1 SGHRS and CDR2 YFSETQ. V was clipped by 0 bases and J by 6 bases; unmatched bases: 9. In DNA, the CDR3 is TGCGCCAGCAGCTTGGGGGTGACTAGCGGGGTAGGTGATACGCAGTATTTT. Its translation: CASSLGVTSGVGDTQYF.

This chain uses TRBV27 with TRBJ2-7; unclear D gene. The germline gives CDR1 MNHEY, CDR2 SMNVEV (reference sequence). The CDR3 totals 16 residues. Between the trimmed V and J ends, which lost 2 bases and 4 bases, there was a span of 18 bases. In DNA form, the CDR3 reads TGTGCCAGCAGTTTAAGGCCCCTCGGGTCCCTATACGAGCAGTACGTC. Amino acids: CASSLRPLGSLYEQYV.

This clone was observed a handful of times. J is TRBJ1-5 and V is TRBV19; D gene ambiguous. V was cut by 7 bases and J by 4 bases, with 14 bases left in between. CDR3 length equals 14 residues. Germline lookup yields CDR1 LNHDA and CDR2 SQIVND (reference sequence). The CDR3 loop reads CASTTAFDNQPQHF. The CDR3, as DNA: TGTGCCAGTACCACGGCGTTTGATAATCAGCCCCAGCATTTT.

This sequence joins TRBV5-5 and TRBJ1-5; TRBD1 aligns across 7 bases. CDR3 length: 17 residues. Germline loops: CDR1 SGHKS, CDR2 YYEKEE (reference sequence). The ends lost 4 bases at V and 0 bases at J; junction bases unmatched: 10. The CDR3 DNA is TGTGCCAGCAGCCTACTCAAAGGGACAGATAGCAATCAGCCCCAGCATTTT. Translation gives CASSLLKGTDSNQPQHF.